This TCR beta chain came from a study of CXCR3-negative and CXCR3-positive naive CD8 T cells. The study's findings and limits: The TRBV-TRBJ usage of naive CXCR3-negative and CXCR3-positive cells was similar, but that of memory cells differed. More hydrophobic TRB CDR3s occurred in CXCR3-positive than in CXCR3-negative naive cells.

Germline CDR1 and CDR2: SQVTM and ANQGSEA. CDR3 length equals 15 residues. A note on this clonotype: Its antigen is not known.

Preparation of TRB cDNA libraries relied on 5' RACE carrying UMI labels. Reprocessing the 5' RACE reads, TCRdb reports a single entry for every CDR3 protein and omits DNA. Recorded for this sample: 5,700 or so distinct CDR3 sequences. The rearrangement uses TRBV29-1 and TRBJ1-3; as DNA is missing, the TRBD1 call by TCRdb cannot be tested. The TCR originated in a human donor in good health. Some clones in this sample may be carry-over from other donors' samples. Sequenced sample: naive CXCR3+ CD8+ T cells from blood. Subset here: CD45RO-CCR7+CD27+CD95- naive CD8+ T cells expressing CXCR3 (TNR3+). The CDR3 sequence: CSVAKADRAGNTIYF.